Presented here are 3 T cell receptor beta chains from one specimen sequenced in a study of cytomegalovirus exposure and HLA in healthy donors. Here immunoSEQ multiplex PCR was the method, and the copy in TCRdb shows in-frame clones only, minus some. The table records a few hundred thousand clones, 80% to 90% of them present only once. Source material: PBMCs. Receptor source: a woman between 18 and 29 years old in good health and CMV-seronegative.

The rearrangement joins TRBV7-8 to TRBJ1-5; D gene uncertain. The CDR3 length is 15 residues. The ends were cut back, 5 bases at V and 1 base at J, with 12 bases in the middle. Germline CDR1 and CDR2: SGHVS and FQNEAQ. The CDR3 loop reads CASSNRDGSNQPQHF. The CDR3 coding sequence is TGTGCCAGCAGCAACCGGGATGGGAGCAATCAGCCCCAGCATTTT.

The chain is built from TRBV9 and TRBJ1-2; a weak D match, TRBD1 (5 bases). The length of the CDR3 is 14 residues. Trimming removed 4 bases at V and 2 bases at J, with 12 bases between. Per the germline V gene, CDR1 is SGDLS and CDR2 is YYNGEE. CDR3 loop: CASSPPGGNYGYTF. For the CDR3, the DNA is TGTGCCAGCAGCCCCCCCGGGGGGAACTATGGCTACACCTTC.

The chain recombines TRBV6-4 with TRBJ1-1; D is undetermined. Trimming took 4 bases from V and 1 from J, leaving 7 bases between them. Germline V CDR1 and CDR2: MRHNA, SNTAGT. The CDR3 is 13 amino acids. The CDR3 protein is CASSATGNTEAFF. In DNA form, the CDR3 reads TGTGCCAGCAGTGCCACGGGGAACACTGAAGCTTTCTTT.